One and the same sample provided the 31 T cell receptor beta chains below, sequenced in a study of blood T cells in healthy people across ages. Primed by a sample-barcoded 5' primer and a J-beta primer mix, a second PCR proceeded for about 6 to 11 cycles. TCRdb independently ran MiXCR on the 5' RACE reads; one entry per CDR3 protein. The table records approximately 1,000,000 distinct CDR3 sequences, less than 45% of them present only once. Sequenced input: blood. These receptors were taken from a man between 18 and 35 years old in good health.

There are a few counts of this clonotype. The chain combines TRBV4-3 with TRBJ1-4, with D tentatively TRBD1 (5 bases). V was shortened by 3 bases and J by 0 bases, with 8 bases between the two germline ends. CDR1 and CDR2 from the germline V gene are LGHNA and YSLEER. This CDR3 has 15 amino acids. The CDR3 sequence: CASSHDSTTNEKLFF. Here the CDR3 DNA reads TGCGCCAGCAGCCATGACAGTACAACTAATGAAAAACTGTTTTTT.

The V call is TRBV4-3, the J call TRBJ2-5; D call uncertain. Per germline, CDR1 LGHNA and CDR2 YSLEER. This CDR3 spans 13 amino acids. Trimming pared 1 base from V and 11 bases from J, leaving 14 bases between. CDR3 sequence (DNA): TGCGCCAGCAGCCAAGTTAGCTACAATGAGCAGTACTTC. Translated, it gives CASSQVSYNEQYF.

V usage is TRBV5-1 and J usage is TRBJ2-7; D tentatively fits TRBD1 or TRBD2 (6 bases each). Germline-derived CDR1 and CDR2 are SGHRS and YFSETQ. Deletions cut 3 bases from V and 4 bases from J, with 14 bases between. The CDR3 totals 14 residues. CDR3 sequence reads: CASSYNGGSYEQYF. The DNA of the CDR3 is TGCGCCAGCAGCTATAACGGGGGCTCGTACGAGCAGTACTTC.

This clonotype came up many times. This chain connects TRBV6-2 or TRBV6-3 to TRBJ2-7; 7 positions match TRBD1. Germline loops: CDR1 MNHEY, CDR2 SVGEGT. This CDR3 is 16 amino acids long. The junction had 7 bases not matched to a gene; V was cut back by 2 bases and J by 0 bases. CDR3 sequence (DNA): TGTGCCAGCAGTTACCCTGGACAGGCGGGCTCCTACGAGCAGTACTTC. This sequence encodes CASSYPGQAGSYEQYF.

The chain links TRBV10-3 to TRBJ1-1; tentatively, D is TRBD1 (6 bases). V gave up 11 bases and J gave up 9 bases, with 22 bases separating them. Germline V CDR1 and CDR2: ENHRY, SYGVKD. The CDR3 covers 13 residues. The CDR3 DNA is TGTGCCGCCAGTGAGGTTAAATGGGGGCAAGCTTTCTTT. This encodes CAASEVKWGQAFF.

The chain carries TRBV4-3 and TRBJ1-6; 7 nucleotides match TRBD1. The CDR3 is made up of 15 amino acids. The germline V gene encodes CDR1 LGHNA and CDR2 YSLEER. The V segment lost 5 bases and the J segment 9 bases; nucleotides outside the gene matches: 10. CDR3 residues: CASSERDKGASPLHF. The CDR3, as DNA: TGCGCCAGCAGCGAAAGGGACAAGGGGGCTTCACCCCTCCACTTT.

There are many counts of this clonotype. V gene TRBV4-1 combines with J gene TRBJ1-1; D call uncertain. CDR1 and CDR2 (germline): MGHRA, YSYEKL. V was shortened by 6 bases and J by 0 bases, with 5 bases between the two germline ends. The CDR3 is 12 amino acids. CDR3 protein: CASSAVNTEAFF. The CDR3 DNA reads TGCGCCAGCAGTGCGGTGAACACTGAAGCTTTCTTT.

A remark on this clonotype: A read error may be the cause here, since a much bigger clone is one base away. This sequence joins TRBV7-2 and TRBJ2-5; D remains unclear. The CDR3 contains 12 residues. Between the trimmed V and J ends, which lost 3 bases and 4 bases, there was a span of 6 bases. In germline, CDR1 is SGHTA, CDR2 FQGNSA. The CDR3 here is CASSFYRETQYF. Here the CDR3 DNA reads TGTGCCAGCAGCTTTTACCGAGAGACCCAGTACTTC.

This clonotype occurred a few times. This sequence joins TRBV7-2 and TRBJ2-4, with 9 positions matching TRBD2. Germline assignment: CDR1 SGHTA and CDR2 FQGNSA. The V and J ends lost 3 bases and 0 bases, in that order; junction bases with no gene match: 9. The CDR3 loop spans 18 amino acids. The CDR3: CASSFRSSGDVAKNIQYF. In DNA form, the CDR3 reads TGTGCCAGCAGCTTTAGGTCTAGCGGGGACGTAGCCAAAAACATTCAGTACTTC.

This clonotype was recorded a few times. The J gene is TRBJ1-2, the V gene TRBV12-3 or TRBV12-4; tentatively, D is TRBD1 (6 bases). The CDR3 length is 13 residues. Deletions cut 6 bases from V and 7 bases from J, with 15 bases between. This chain's CDR3 is CASRERQESGYTF. Here the CDR3 DNA reads TGTGCCAGCAGAGAGAGACAGGAGAGTGGCTACACCTTC.

This chain uses TRBV6-5 with TRBJ2-1; D may be TRBD2 (6 bases). The assigned J gene may be wrong: the sequence end matches TRBJ2-7 better. This CDR3 is 14 amino acids long. CDR1 and CDR2 from the germline V gene are MNHEY and SVGAGI. CDR3: CASSYRGFANEQYF. The CDR3 coding sequence is TGTGCCAGCAGTTACCGGGGGTTTGCCAATGAGCAGTACTTC.

This clonotype was seen a handful of times. The chain couples TRBV12-3 or TRBV12-4 to TRBJ2-1; TRBD1 matches at 9 bases. The CDR3 loop spans 15 amino acids. Trimming cost V 6 bases and J 1 base; bases outside gene matches: 4. CDR3 bases: TGTGCCAGCAGGCGTGGACAGGGGTCCTACAATGAGCAGTTCTTC. This codes for CASRRGQGSYNEQFF.

The V and J genes are TRBV12-3 or TRBV12-4 and TRBJ2-3; TRBD2 is a possible D gene (5 bases). The germline V and J ends were trimmed by 10 bases and 7 bases, with 9 bases remaining between them. This CDR3 has 10 amino acids. The CDR3 loop is CAMRAYTQYF. DNA of the CDR3: TGTGCCATGAGGGCGTATACGCAGTATTTT.

This clonotype was seen more than once but under ten times. The chain has TRBV20-1 and TRBJ1-5, with D unresolved. Trimming cost V 6 bases and J 0 bases, with 15 bases left between them. CDR1 is DFQATT, CDR2 SNEGSKA, per germline (reference sequence). The CDR3 runs 15 residues. CDR3 sequence reads: CSARPPTYSNQPQHF. The DNA for the CDR3 is TGCAGTGCCCGCCCCCCCACTTATAGCAATCAGCCCCAGCATTTT.

This chain joins TRBV6-1 and TRBJ1-5, with D unclear. CDR1 is MNHNS, CDR2 SASEGT, per germline. The CDR3 totals 15 residues. Trimming left V 7 bases short and J 2 bases short, with 15 bases between. CDR3 protein: CASTPRVGRNQPQHF. The CDR3 coding sequence is TGTGCCAGCACCCCTCGGGTGGGCCGCAATCAGCCCCAGCATTTT.

The chain couples TRBV5-1 to TRBJ2-5, with D hard to call. CDR1 and CDR2 from the germline V gene are SGHRS and YFSETQ. The CDR3 sequence is 14 residues long. Between the trimmed V and J ends, which lost 0 bases and 2 bases, there was a span of 8 bases. This CDR3 reads CASSLEPTQETQYF. In DNA, the CDR3 is TGCGCCAGCAGCTTGGAGCCGACTCAAGAGACCCAGTACTTC.

The chain has TRBV6-5 and TRBJ1-1; possible D gene TRBD1, 5 bases. CDR1 and CDR2 from the germline V gene are MNHEY and SVGAGI. V dropped 4 bases and J dropped 0 bases, with 9 bases sitting between them. This CDR3 region has 14 residues. The CDR3 coding sequence is TGTGCCAGCAGTTCCAGGGAAATGAACACTGAAGCTTTCTTT. This codes for CASSSREMNTEAFF.

In this sample, this clonotype turned up a few times. This chain joins TRBV20-1 and TRBJ2-3, with 10 bases lining up with TRBD2. Trimming took 1 base from V and 7 from J; bases not matched to a gene: 11. Looked up from germline, CDR1 is DFQATT and CDR2 is SNEGSKA (reference sequence). CDR3 size: 16 residues. In DNA, the CDR3 is TGCAGTGCTAGAGTTACCAGCGGGGGGGTGAGAAATACGCAGTATTTT. Its translation: CSARVTSGGVRNTQYF.

This clonotype was seen more than once but under ten times. The chain uses TRBV20-1 and TRBJ2-7; D gene unclear. The CDR3 runs to 12 residues. Trimming left V 3 bases short and J 2 bases short, with 8 bases between. Germline-derived CDR1 and CDR2 are DFQATT and SNEGSKA (reference sequence). This CDR3 reads CSARDLTYEQYF. The DNA for the CDR3 is TGCAGTGCTAGGGACCTAACCTACGAGCAGTACTTC.

This clonotype was seen more than once but under ten times. The V and J genes are TRBV15 and TRBJ1-4; the D is unclear. This CDR3 is built from 16 residues. CDR1 and CDR2 from the germline V gene are LNHNV and YYDKDF (reference sequence). Trimming removed 0 bases from V and 0 bases from J, with 8 bases in between. The CDR3 is CATSRERSTTNEKLFF. CDR3 DNA: TGTGCCACCAGCAGAGAGAGAAGCACAACTAATGAAAAACTGTTTTTT.

The J gene is TRBJ1-2, the V gene TRBV4-3; 12 nucleotides agree with TRBD1. Germline trimming cut 2 bases from V and 5 bases from J; bases unmatched to any gene: 15. Germline V gives CDR1 LGHNA, CDR2 YSLEER. There are 19 residues in the CDR3. The CDR3 DNA follows: TGCGCCAGCAGCCAACGGGACAGGGGGCCCGGCCCAATTATATATGGCTACACCTTC. As protein: CASSQRDRGPGPIIYGYTF.

In nucleotides, the CDR3 is TGTGCCAGCAGCGTAGATGGGCCGAGCTACAATGAGCAGTTCTTC. It codes for CASSVDGPSYNEQFF. The chain uses TRBV9 and TRBJ2-1, with no clear D. The CDR3 sequence is 15 residues long. With 0 bases removed from V and 3 bases from J, the gap between germline ends came to 10 bases. The germline gives CDR1 SGDLS, CDR2 YYNGEE.

The table lists this clonotype with a few counts. The V gene is TRBV20-1, the J gene TRBJ2-4, with 8 bases fitting TRBD2. The J call may be in error: the DNA end matches TRBJ2-5 better. Germline V gene lookup returns CDR1 DFQATT and CDR2 SNEGSKA (reference sequence). The CDR3 has 15 residues. The CDR3 DNA reads as TGCAGTGCTAGAGATGGGACTAGAGGGGGAGAGACCCAGTACTTC. Translation: CSARDGTRGGETQYF.

The chain combines TRBV5-1 with TRBJ1-2; D gene unclear. The V gene's germline CDR1 is SGHRS and CDR2 YFSETQ. CDR3 length: 14 residues. Trimming shortened V by 5 bases and J by 2 bases, and 13 bases separated the two germline ends. CDR3 sequence (DNA): TGCGCCAGCAGTCGACTGTCAGAAAACTATGGCTACACCTTC. This translates into CASSRLSENYGYTF.

This clonotype was seen a few times. V usage is TRBV4-2 and J usage is TRBJ2-2; 7 bases line up with TRBD2. CDR1 LGHNA and CDR2 YNFKEQ come from the germline V gene. The CDR3 extends over 15 amino acids. V dropped 0 bases and J dropped 4; count of bases not matched to a gene: 2. This chain's CDR3 is CASSQEGGSTGELFF. The CDR3 DNA reads TGTGCCAGCAGCCAAGAGGGGGGGTCCACCGGGGAGCTGTTTTTT.

The CDR3 nucleotides are TGTGCCTGGAGCGGGCGGCAGTTATACTATGGCTACACCTTC. It yields the protein CAWSGRQLYYGYTF. V gene TRBV30 combines with J gene TRBJ1-2; D not certain. The CDR3 extends over 14 amino acids. Trimming pared 3 bases from V and 3 bases from J, leaving 14 bases between. Germline CDR1 is GTSNPN and CDR2 is SVGIG (reference sequence).

V and J are TRBV10-3 and TRBJ1-1; D is unclear. The CDR3 has 14 amino acids. V lost 2 bases and J lost 1, with 8 bases in between. The germline V gene encodes CDR1 ENHRY and CDR2 SYGVKD. CDR3 amino acids: CAISERIANTEAFF. CDR3 in DNA: TGTGCCATCAGTGAGCGGATAGCGAACACTGAAGCTTTCTTT.

The J gene is TRBJ1-5, the V gene TRBV4-1; maybe TRBD1 (5 bases). V gave up 1 base and J gave up 5 bases, with 18 bases separating them. Germline V gene data show CDR1 as MGHRA and CDR2 as YSYEKL. The CDR3 extends over 17 amino acids. CDR3 sequence reads: CASSQVGRGPRYQPQHF. CDR3 in DNA: TGCGCCAGCAGCCAAGTCGGGAGGGGCCCTCGTTATCAGCCCCAGCATTTT.

The rearrangement uses TRBV5-1 and TRBJ1-1, with TRBD1 matching over 11 bases. CDR1 is SGHRS and CDR2 is YFSETQ in the germline V gene. CDR3 length: 15 amino acids. Trimming at V came to 3 bases and at J to 3 bases, leaving 4 bases not matched to a gene. The CDR3 nucleotides read TGCGCCAGCAGCTGGACAGGGGGCCTGTACACTGAAGCTTTCTTT. It translates to CASSWTGGLYTEAFF.

This clonotype was counted a few times. This rearrangement joins TRBV9 to TRBJ1-1; possible D gene TRBD1, 6 bases. Trimming took 0 bases from V and 3 from J, leaving 12 bases between them. From germline, CDR1 is SGDLS and CDR2 YYNGEE. This CDR3 has 15 residues. CDR3 DNA sequence: TGTGCCAGCAGCGTAGCCAGGCCAGGGGACACTGAAGCTTTCTTT. This sequence encodes CASSVARPGDTEAFF.

A few counts support this clonotype. The V gene is TRBV25-1, the J gene TRBJ2-3, with a tentative D call TRBD2 (6 bases). This CDR3 region has 14 residues. Trimming removed 1 base at V and 4 bases at J, with 9 bases between. The germline gives CDR1 MGHDK, CDR2 SYGVNS. CDR3 coding DNA: TGTGCCAGCAGTGAATTTCGGGGGTCAGATACGCAGTATTTT. This sequence encodes CASSEFRGSDTQYF.